This passage covers 25 T cell receptor beta chains from one sample sequenced in a study of type 1 regulatory T cells. TCRdb passed the reads through MiXCR, listing each CDR3 protein once. Of around 62,000 distinct CDR3 sequences in the sample, around 57% were seen once. Their antigens remain unidentified. Sequencing was carried out using cultured T cells, either the whole culture or a sorted T cell fraction (not recorded which). Subset meaning: Tr1-enriched cell product generated in vitro against host alloantigens. These receptors all come from a human donor in good health.

V gene TRBV11-3 combines with J gene TRBJ2-1, with D possibly TRBD2 on 6 matching bases. This CDR3 is 14 amino acids long. The V end lost 5 bases, the J end lost 0 bases, and 8 bases lay between the germline ends. Per the germline V gene, CDR1 is SGHNT and CDR2 is YENEEA. Written as DNA, the CDR3 is TGTGCCAGCAGCCCCGGGAGCTCCTACAATGAGCAGTTCTTC. Amino acids: CASSPGSSYNEQFF. Based on the CDR3 plus reference TRBV11-3 and TRBJ2-1, the full variable domain is EAGVVQSPRYKIIEKKQPVAFWCNPISGHNTLYWYLQNLGQGPELLIRYENEEAVDDSQLPKDRFSAERLKGVDSTLKIQPAELGDSAVYLCASSPGSSYNEQFFGPGTRLTVL.

In its sample, this clonotype was seen many times. V gene TRBV29-1 combines with J gene TRBJ2-2; TRBD2 matches 8 bases. V lost 6 bases and J lost 4; bases outside the gene matches: 10. Per germline, CDR1 SQVTM and CDR2 ANQGSEA. The CDR3 totals 15 residues. As DNA, the CDR3 is TGCAGCGTAGGCGCGGGGACTAGAGGCACCGGGGAGCTGTTTTTT. It is translated as CSVGAGTRGTGELFF.

The chain is built from TRBV12-3 or TRBV12-4 and TRBJ1-5; no clear D gene. The CDR3 has 12 residues. Trimming took off 7 bases at V and 7 bases at J, with 11 bases between the two ends. CDR3 residues: CASTSLGQPQHF. CDR3 DNA sequence: TGTGCCAGCACCTCTCTCGGGCAGCCCCAGCATTTT.

This clonotype was seen once. The chain is built from TRBV6-1 and TRBJ2-4, with TRBD1 identical over 7 bases. J was trimmed by 8 bases and V by 5 bases; bases with no gene match: 15. The CDR3 spans 16 residues. CDR1 and CDR2 from the germline V gene are MNHNS and SASEGT. As DNA, the CDR3 is TGTGCCAGCAGTCATCGACAGGGTATGTTGATGGACATTCAGTACTTC. Translating gives CASSHRQGMLMDIQYF.

V is TRBV7-2 and J is TRBJ1-2, with D possibly TRBD1 on 5 matching bases. Trimming pared 2 bases from V and 10 bases from J, leaving 23 bases between. The length of the CDR3 is 16 residues. Germline V gives CDR1 SGHTA, CDR2 FQGNSA. The CDR3 protein is CASSLRVPTSKGPYTF. Written as DNA, the CDR3 is TGTGCCAGCAGCTTACGCGTCCCCACTTCCAAGGGGCCCTACACCTTC. Looking up the rest from reference TRBV7-2 and TRBJ1-2 gives the full variable domain: GAGVSQSPSNKVTEKGKDVELRCDPISGHTALYWYRQSLGQGLEFLIYFQGNSAPDKSGLPSDRFSAERTGGSVSTLTIQRTQQEDSAVYLCASSLRVPTSKGPYTFGSGTRLTVV.

CDR3 sequence (DNA): TGTGCCACCTCTAGGACAGAGTCCAACGGGGAGCTGTTTTTT. Amino acid sequence: CATSRTESNGELFF. V usage is TRBV12-3 or TRBV12-4 and J usage is TRBJ2-2, with D tentatively TRBD1 (6 bases). This CDR3 region has 14 residues. V was shortened by 10 bases and J by 7 bases, with 19 bases between the two germline ends.

V usage is TRBV9 and J usage is TRBJ2-3, with 10 positions matching TRBD2. Per germline, CDR1 SGDLS and CDR2 YYNGEE. J gave up 5 bases and V 1 base, and 1 base lay outside the gene matches. The CDR3 is 14 residues long. The CDR3, as DNA: TGTGCCAGCAGCGTACGACTAGCGGGAGATACGCAGTATTTT. The encoded protein is CASSVRLAGDTQYF.

The chain combines TRBV9 with TRBJ1-1, with unresolved D. Germline values: CDR1 SGDLS, CDR2 YYNGEE. CDR3 length equals 15 residues. V lost 4 bases and J 5 bases, leaving 18 bases between the germline ends. The CDR3 DNA sequence: TGTGCCAGCAGCCCCCGGGTAAGGACGGGGACTGAAGCTTTCTTT. It encodes CASSPRVRTGTEAFF.

This clonotype was counted once. The chain has TRBV6-2 or TRBV6-3 and TRBJ2-4, with TRBD2 matching 9 bases. J gave up 13 bases and V 6 bases, and 13 bases lay outside the gene matches. The CDR3 is 14 amino acids. Germline V gives CDR1 MNHEY, CDR2 SVGEGT. The CDR3 reads CASRPSGRRNEQYF. CDR3 nucleotide sequence: TGTGCCAGCAGGCCCAGCGGGAGGAGGAATGAGCAGTACTTC.

This chain uses TRBV3-1 with TRBJ2-7; TRBD2 might be the D (5 bases). Trimming removed 1 base from V and 5 bases from J, with 15 bases in between. The V gene's germline CDR1 is LGHDT and CDR2 YNNKEL (reference sequence). The CDR3 runs 15 residues. The DNA for the CDR3 is TGTGCCAGCAGCCAAGGTCCCACTAGAAGCCACGAGCAGTACTTC. It codes for CASSQGPTRSHEQYF.

The chain employs TRBV7-9 and TRBJ2-1; D tentatively reads TRBD1 or TRBD2 (6 bases each). In germline, CDR1 is SEHNR, CDR2 FQNEAQ (reference sequence). This CDR3 has 15 amino acids. V lost 5 bases and J lost 4, with 15 bases in between. Written as DNA, the CDR3 is TGTGCCAGCAGCAGGGGGGTCCTTATATACAATGAGCAGTTCTTC. Translation gives CASSRGVLIYNEQFF.

The chain combines TRBV7-2 with TRBJ1-1, with D possibly being TRBD1 (5 bases). This CDR3 comprises 13 residues. The V gene's germline CDR1 is SGHTA and CDR2 FQGNSA. Trimming took 5 bases from V and 3 from J, leaving 10 bases between them. The CDR3 sequence is CASSTRVDTEAFF. The CDR3 DNA sequence: TGTGCCAGCAGCACCAGGGTGGACACTGAAGCTTTCTTT.

This chain links TRBV28 with TRBJ2-1; possible D gene TRBD2, 5 bases. The V end lost 7 bases, the J end lost 0 bases, and 10 bases lay between the germline ends. Per the germline V gene, CDR1 is MDHEN and CDR2 is SYDVKM. The CDR3 has 14 residues. The CDR3 is CASTRAASYNEQFF. DNA for the CDR3: TGTGCCAGCACGCGAGCGGCCTCCTACAATGAGCAGTTCTTC.

This clonotype was counted once. The V and J genes are TRBV5-5 and TRBJ1-5, with no clear D. V dropped 0 bases and J dropped 9 bases, with 22 bases sitting between them. This CDR3 region has 17 residues. Germline V CDR1 and CDR2: SGHKS, YYEKEE (reference sequence). The CDR3 protein is CASSLGVGGPIIGPQHF. DNA of the CDR3: TGTGCCAGCAGCTTGGGAGTGGGAGGGCCCATAATCGGGCCCCAGCATTTT.

V gene TRBV19 combines with J gene TRBJ2-5; D is unresolved. The germline gives CDR1 LNHDA, CDR2 SQIVND (reference sequence). The CDR3 is made up of 12 amino acids. Trimming stripped 1 base from V and 3 bases from J, with 3 bases between. The CDR3 is CASSIAEETQYF. CDR3 DNA: TGTGCCAGTAGTATAGCAGAAGAGACCCAGTACTTC.

This chain links TRBV11-3 with TRBJ2-2; D is uncertain. The CDR3 consists of 13 residues. V was trimmed by 5 bases and J by 4 bases, leaving 8 bases between them. From germline, CDR1 is SGHNT and CDR2 YENEEA. The CDR3 nucleotides are TGTGCCAGCAGCCCACAGAGCACCGGGGAGCTGTTTTTT. It translates to CASSPQSTGELFF.

The CDR3 coding sequence is TGCAGTGCTAAAATATTGGGTAACAATCAGCCCCAGCATTTT. Protein: CSAKILGNNQPQHF. The V call is TRBV20-1, the J call TRBJ1-5, with D uncertain. The ends were cut back, 4 bases at V and 3 bases at J, with 13 bases in the middle. Germline V gives CDR1 DFQATT, CDR2 SNEGSKA (reference sequence). The CDR3 has 14 residues.

This clonotype was recorded once. The CDR3 nucleotides are TGTGCCAGCAGCTTCTCCTCCGGGACCCCGCGAACCCAGTACTTC. Residues: CASSFSSGTPRTQYF. The V call is TRBV7-2, the J call TRBJ2-5; D might be TRBD1 or TRBD2, each matching 5 bases. The CDR3 covers 15 residues. CDR1 and CDR2 (germline): SGHTA, FQGNSA. Between the trimmed V and J ends, which lost 3 bases and 8 bases, there was a span of 19 bases. The full variable domain, in which reference TRBV7-2 and TRBJ2-5 provide the parts outside the CDR3, is GAGVSQSPSNKVTEKGKDVELRCDPISGHTALYWYRQSLGQGLEFLIYFQGNSAPDKSGLPSDRFSAERTGGSVSTLTIQRTQQEDSAVYLCASSFSSGTPRTQYFGPGTRLLVL.

The chain uses TRBV27 and TRBJ1-6, with unresolved D. This CDR3 is built from 15 residues. Germline lookup yields CDR1 MNHEY and CDR2 SMNVEV (reference sequence). The V and J ends lost 10 bases and 6 bases respectively, with 19 bases between them. The CDR3: CATKIGEAANSPLHF. The CDR3, as DNA: TGTGCCACCAAAATCGGGGAGGCAGCTAATTCACCCCTCCACTTT.

The chain recombines TRBV4-2 with TRBJ1-5; 10 bases fit TRBD1. CDR1 and CDR2 from the germline V gene are LGHNA and YNFKEQ. CDR3 size: 15 residues. Trimming removed 4 bases from V and 6 bases from J; junction bases left unmatched: 6. The CDR3 sequence: CASSRTGGTLQPQHF. CDR3 nucleotide sequence: TGTGCCAGCAGCCGGACAGGGGGAACGCTTCAGCCCCAGCATTTT.

The chain combines TRBV29-1 with TRBJ2-5; maybe TRBD2 (6 bases). CDR1 and CDR2 (germline): SQVTM, ANQGSEA. V was clipped by 2 bases and J by 2 bases, with 9 bases between them. This CDR3 comprises 13 residues. Here the CDR3 DNA reads TGCAGCGTTGAAACCAGCGGGCAAGAGACCCAGTACTTC. As protein: CSVETSGQETQYF.

This clonotype was observed a handful of times. The genes are TRBV20-1 and TRBJ2-5; D is unclear. The V end was cut by 5 bases, the J end by 5 bases, with 9 bases between. The germline CDR1 and CDR2 sequences are DFQATT and SNEGSKA (reference sequence). There are 11 residues in the CDR3. CDR3 sequence reads: CSARLPETQYF. The CDR3 region has the DNA TGCAGTGCTCGACTCCCTGAGACCCAGTACTTC.

This clonotype occurred a few times. V and J are TRBV7-9 and TRBJ2-3; a possible D gene is TRBD1 (6 bases). The CDR3 spans 14 residues. V lost 3 bases and J lost 2, with 9 bases in between. Germline assignment: CDR1 SEHNR and CDR2 FQNEAQ (reference sequence). DNA of the CDR3: TGTGCCAGCAGCTTTGACAGGACCACAGATACGCAGTATTTT. Translating it yields CASSFDRTTDTQYF.

The genes are TRBV12-3 or TRBV12-4 and TRBJ2-1; D uncertain. This CDR3 region has 18 residues. V was shortened by 5 bases and J by 0 bases, with 20 bases between the two germline ends. The CDR3: CASSPGWAPVSSYNEQFF. In DNA, the CDR3 is TGTGCCAGCAGTCCCGGGTGGGCCCCCGTAAGCTCCTACAATGAGCAGTTCTTC.

This chain links TRBV5-1 with TRBJ2-2, with 15 bases fitting TRBD2. Germline CDR1 reads SGHRS; CDR2 reads YFSETQ. There are 17 residues in the CDR3. J was trimmed by 2 bases and V by 3 bases; bases with no gene match: 2. The CDR3 region is CASSWTSGRANTGELFF. The CDR3 region has the DNA TGCGCCAGCAGCTGGACTAGCGGGAGGGCCAACACCGGGGAGCTGTTTTTT.